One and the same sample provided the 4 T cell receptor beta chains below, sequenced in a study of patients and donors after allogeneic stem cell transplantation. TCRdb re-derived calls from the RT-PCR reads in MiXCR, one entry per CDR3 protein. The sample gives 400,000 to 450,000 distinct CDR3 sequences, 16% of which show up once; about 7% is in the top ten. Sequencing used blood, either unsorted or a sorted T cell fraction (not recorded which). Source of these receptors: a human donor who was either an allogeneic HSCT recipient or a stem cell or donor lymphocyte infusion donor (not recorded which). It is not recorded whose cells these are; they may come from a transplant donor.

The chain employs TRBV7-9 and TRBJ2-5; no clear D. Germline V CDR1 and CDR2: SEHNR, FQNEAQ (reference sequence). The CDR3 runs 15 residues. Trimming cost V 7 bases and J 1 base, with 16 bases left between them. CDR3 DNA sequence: TGTGCCAGCAACCGACCGGACGGATTCCAAGAGACCCAGTACTTC. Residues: CASNRPDGFQETQYF.

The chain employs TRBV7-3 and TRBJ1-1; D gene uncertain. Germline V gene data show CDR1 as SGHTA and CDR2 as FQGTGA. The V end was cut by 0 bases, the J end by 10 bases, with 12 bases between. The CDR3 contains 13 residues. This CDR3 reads CASSLTGDRGAFF. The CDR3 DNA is TGTGCCAGCAGCTTAACCGGGGATCGGGGAGCTTTCTTT.

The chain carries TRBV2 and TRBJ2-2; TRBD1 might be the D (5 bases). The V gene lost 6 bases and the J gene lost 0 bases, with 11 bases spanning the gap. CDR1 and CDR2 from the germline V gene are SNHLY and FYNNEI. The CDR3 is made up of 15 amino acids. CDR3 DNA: TGTGCCAGCAGACAGGTAGCCTCGAACACCGGGGAGCTGTTTTTT. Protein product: CASRQVASNTGELFF.

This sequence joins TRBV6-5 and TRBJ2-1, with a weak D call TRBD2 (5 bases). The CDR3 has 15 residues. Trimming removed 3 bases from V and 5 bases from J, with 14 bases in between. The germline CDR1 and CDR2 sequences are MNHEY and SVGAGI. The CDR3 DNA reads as TGTGCCAGCAGTTATTACCTAGCCCCCCACAATGAGCAGTTCTTC. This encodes CASSYYLAPHNEQFF.